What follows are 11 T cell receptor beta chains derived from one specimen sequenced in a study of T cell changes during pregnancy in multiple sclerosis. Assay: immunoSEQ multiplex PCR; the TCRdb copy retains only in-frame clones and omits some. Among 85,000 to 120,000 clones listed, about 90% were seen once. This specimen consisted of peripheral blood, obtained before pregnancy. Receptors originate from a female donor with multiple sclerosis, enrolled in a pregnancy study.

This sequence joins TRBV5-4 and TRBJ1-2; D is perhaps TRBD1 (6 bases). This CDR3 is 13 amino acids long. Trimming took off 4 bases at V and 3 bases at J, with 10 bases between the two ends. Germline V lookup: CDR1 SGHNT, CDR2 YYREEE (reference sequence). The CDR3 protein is CASSGTGYYGYTF. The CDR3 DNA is TGTGCCAGCAGCGGAACAGGGTACTATGGCTACACCTTC.

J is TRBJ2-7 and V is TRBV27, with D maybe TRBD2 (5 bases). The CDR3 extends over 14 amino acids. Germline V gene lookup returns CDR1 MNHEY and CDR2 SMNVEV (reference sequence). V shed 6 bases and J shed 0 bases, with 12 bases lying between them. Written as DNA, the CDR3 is TGTGCCAGCAGAACAATACGGGACTCCTACGAGCAGTACTTC. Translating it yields CASRTIRDSYEQYF.

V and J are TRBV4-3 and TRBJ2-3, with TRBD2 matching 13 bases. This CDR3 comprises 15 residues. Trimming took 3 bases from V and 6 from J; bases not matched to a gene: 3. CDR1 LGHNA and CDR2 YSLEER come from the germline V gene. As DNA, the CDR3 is TGCGCCAGCAGCCAGGGGACTAGCGGGGCCGATACGCAGTATTTT. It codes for CASSQGTSGADTQYF.

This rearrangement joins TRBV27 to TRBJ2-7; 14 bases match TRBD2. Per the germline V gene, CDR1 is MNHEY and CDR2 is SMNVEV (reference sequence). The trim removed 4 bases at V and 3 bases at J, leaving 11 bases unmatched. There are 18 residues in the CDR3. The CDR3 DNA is TGTGCCAGCAGTTCACGACTAGCGGGAGGGCCAACGAGCTACGAGCAGTACTTC. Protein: CASSSRLAGGPTSYEQYF.

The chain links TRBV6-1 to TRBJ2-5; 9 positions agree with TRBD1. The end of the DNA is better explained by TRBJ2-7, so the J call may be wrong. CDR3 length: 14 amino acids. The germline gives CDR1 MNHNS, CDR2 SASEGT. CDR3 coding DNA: TGTGCCAGCAGAGTTGGACAGGGGCTGAACGAGCAGTACTTC. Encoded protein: CASRVGQGLNEQYF.

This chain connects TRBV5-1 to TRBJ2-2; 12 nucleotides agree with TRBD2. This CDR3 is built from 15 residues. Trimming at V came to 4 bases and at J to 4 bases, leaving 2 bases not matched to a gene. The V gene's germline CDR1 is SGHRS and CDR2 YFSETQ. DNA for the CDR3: TGCGCCAGCAGCCTGACTAGCGGGAGCACCGGGGAGCTGTTTTTT. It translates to CASSLTSGSTGELFF.

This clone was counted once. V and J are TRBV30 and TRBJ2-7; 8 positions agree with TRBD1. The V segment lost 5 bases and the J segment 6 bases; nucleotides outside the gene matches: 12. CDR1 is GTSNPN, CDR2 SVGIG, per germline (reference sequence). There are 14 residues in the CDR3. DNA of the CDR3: TGTGCCTGGGTACCCCGGGACAGGTATGGCGAGCAGTACTTC. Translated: CAWVPRDRYGEQYF.

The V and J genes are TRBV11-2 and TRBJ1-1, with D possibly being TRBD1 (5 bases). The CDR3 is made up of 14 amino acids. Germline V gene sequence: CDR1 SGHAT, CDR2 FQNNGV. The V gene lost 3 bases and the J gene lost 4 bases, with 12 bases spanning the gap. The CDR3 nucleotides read TGTGCCAGCAGCTTTAACCAGGGTCCCACTGAAGCTTTCTTT. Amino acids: CASSFNQGPTEAFF.

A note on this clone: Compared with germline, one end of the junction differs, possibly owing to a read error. CDR3 sequence reads: CASNQRSGSGNEQFF. The CDR3 nucleotides read TGTGCCAGCAACCAACGGAGCGGGAGTGGGAATGAGCAGTTCTTC. The genes are TRBV4-2 and TRBJ2-1, with TRBD2 matching 8 bases. The germline V gene has CDR1 LGHNA and CDR2 YNFKEQ. There are 15 residues in the CDR3.

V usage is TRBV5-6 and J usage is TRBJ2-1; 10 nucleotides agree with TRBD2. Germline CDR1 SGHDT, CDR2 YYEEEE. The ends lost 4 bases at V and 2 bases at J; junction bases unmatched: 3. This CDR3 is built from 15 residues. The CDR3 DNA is TGTGCCAGCAGCCTTACTAGCGGGGCCTACAATGAGCAGTTCTTC. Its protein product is CASSLTSGAYNEQFF.

This CDR3 reads CASRSPIDEQYF. The CDR3 DNA reads as TGTGCCAGCAGGTCGCCGATAGACGAGCAGTACTTC. This chain joins TRBV27 and TRBJ2-7; no definite D call. This CDR3 is built from 12 residues. Germline lookup yields CDR1 MNHEY and CDR2 SMNVEV (reference sequence). Trimming shortened V by 6 bases and J by 5 bases, and 11 bases separated the two germline ends.